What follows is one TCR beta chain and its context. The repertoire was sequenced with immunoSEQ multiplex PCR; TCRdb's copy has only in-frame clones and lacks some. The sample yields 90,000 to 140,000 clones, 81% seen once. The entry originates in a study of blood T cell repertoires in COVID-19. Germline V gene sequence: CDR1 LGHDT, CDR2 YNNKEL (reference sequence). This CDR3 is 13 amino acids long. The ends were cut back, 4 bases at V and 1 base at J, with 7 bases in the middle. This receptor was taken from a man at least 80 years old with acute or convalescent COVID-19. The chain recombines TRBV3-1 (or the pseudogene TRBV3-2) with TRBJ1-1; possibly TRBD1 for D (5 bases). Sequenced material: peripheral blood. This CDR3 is CASSRQKNTEAFF. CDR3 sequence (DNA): TGTGCCAGCAGCCGACAGAAGAACACTGAAGCTTTCTTT.